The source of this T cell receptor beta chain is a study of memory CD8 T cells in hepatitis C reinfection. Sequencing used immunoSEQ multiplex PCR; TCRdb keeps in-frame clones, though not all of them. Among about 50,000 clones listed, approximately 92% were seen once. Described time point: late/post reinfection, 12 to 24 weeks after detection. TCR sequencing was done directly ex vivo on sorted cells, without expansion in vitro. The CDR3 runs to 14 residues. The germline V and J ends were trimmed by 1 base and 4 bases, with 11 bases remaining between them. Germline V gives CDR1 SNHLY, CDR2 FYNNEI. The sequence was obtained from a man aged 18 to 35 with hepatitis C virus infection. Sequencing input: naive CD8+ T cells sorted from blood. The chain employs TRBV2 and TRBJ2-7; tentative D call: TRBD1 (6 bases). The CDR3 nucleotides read TGTGCCAGCAGTGAAGGACAGGCAAAATACGAGCAGTACTTC. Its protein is CASSEGQAKYEQYF.